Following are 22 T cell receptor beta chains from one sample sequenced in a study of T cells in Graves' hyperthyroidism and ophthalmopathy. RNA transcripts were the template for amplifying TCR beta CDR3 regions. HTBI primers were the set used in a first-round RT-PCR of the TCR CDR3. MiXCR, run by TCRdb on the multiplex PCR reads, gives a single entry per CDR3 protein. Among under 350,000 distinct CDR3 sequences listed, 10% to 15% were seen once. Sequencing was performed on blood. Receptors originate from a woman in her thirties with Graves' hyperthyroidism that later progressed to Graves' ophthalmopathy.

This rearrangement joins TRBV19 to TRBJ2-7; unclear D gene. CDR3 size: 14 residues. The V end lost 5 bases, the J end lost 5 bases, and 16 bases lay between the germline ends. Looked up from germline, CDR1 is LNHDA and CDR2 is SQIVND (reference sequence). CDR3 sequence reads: CASSADLAVDEQYF. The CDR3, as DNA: TGTGCCAGTAGTGCAGACTTGGCAGTCGACGAGCAGTACTTC. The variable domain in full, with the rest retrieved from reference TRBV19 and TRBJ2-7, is DGGITQSPKYLFRKEGQNVTLSCEQNLNHDAMYWYRQDPGQGLRLIYYSQIVNDFQKGDIAEGYSVSREKKESFPLTVTSAQKNPTAFYLCASSADLAVDEQYFGPGTRLTVT.

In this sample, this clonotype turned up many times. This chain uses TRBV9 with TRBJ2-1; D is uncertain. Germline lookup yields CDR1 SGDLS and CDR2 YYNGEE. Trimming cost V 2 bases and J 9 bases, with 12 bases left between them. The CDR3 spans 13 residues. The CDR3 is CASSVQLATEQFF. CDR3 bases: TGTGCCAGCAGCGTCCAACTGGCGACTGAGCAGTTCTTC. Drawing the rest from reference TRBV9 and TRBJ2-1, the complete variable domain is DSGVTQTPKHLITATGQRVTLRCSPRSGDLSVYWYQQSLDQGLQFLIQYYNGEERAKGNILERFSAQQFPDLHSELNLSSLELGDSALYFCASSVQLATEQFFGPGTRLTVL.

The CDR3: CASSLGVEGLGTNEKLFF. The CDR3 nucleotides read TGTGCCAGCAGCTTAGGGGTCGAGGGGCTCGGAACTAATGAAAAACTGTTTTTT. The chain carries TRBV7-9 and TRBJ1-4; a possible D gene is TRBD1 (5 bases). The CDR3 runs 18 residues. V gave up 1 base and J gave up 1 base, with 16 bases separating them. Germline values: CDR1 SEHNR, CDR2 FQNEAQ (reference sequence).

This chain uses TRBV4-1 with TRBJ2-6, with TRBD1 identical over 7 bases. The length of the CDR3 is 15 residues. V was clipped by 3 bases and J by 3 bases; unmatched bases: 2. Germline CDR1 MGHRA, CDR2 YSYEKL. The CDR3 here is CASSQTGFGANVLTF. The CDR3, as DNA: TGCGCCAGCAGCCAGACAGGGTTTGGGGCCAACGTCCTGACTTTC.

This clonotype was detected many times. The CDR3 loop reads CASSPAGSISYEQYF. CDR3 DNA sequence: TGTGCCAGCAGTCCCGCGGGATCCATCTCCTACGAGCAGTACTTC. The chain couples TRBV28 to TRBJ2-7; D is perhaps TRBD2 (6 bases). Germline V gene data show CDR1 as MDHEN and CDR2 as SYDVKM. This CDR3 spans 15 amino acids. Trimming took off 5 bases at V and 0 bases at J, with 14 bases between the two ends.

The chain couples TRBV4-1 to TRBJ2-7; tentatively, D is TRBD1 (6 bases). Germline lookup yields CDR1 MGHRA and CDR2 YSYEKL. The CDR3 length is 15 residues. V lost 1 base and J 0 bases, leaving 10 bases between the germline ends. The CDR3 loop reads CASSQARGSSYEQYF. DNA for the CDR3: TGCGCCAGCAGCCAAGCCAGGGGAAGCTCCTACGAGCAGTACTTC.

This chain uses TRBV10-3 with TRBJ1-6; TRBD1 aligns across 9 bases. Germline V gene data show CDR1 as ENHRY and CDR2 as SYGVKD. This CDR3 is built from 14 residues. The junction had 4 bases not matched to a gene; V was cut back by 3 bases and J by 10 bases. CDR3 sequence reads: CAISEGTGQSPLHF. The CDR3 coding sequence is TGTGCCATCAGTGAAGGGACAGGGCAATCACCCCTCCACTTT.

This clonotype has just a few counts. The CDR3 DNA follows: TGTGCCAGCAGTTCCGAGCGGGAGGCCTTCTTCGCCTACAATGAGCAGTTCTTC. This sequence encodes CASSSEREAFFAYNEQFF. The rearrangement uses TRBV28 and TRBJ2-1; 9 nucleotides agree with TRBD2. The CDR3 has 18 residues. In germline, CDR1 is MDHEN, CDR2 SYDVKM. J lost 2 bases, V lost 4 bases, and 12 bases had no gene match.

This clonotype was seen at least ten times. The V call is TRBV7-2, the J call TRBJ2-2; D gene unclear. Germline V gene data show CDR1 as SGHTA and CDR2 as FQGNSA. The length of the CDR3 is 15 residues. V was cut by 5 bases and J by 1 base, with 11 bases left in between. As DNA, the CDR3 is TGTGCCAGCAGCCGAAAGACCGGGAACACCGGGGAGCTGTTTTTT. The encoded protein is CASSRKTGNTGELFF.

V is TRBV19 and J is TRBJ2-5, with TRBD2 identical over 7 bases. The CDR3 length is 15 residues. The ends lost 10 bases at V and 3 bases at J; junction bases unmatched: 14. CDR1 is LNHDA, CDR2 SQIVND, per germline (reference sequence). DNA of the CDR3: TGTGCCACCAGACGGAGAGGGAGGGCCGAAGAGACCCAGTACTTC. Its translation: CATRRRGRAEETQYF.

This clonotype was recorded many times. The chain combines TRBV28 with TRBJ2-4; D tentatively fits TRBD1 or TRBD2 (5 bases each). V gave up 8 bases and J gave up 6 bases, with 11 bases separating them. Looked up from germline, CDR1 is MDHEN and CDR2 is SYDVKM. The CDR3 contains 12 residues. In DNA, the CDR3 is TGTGCCAGCGAGGGGACCGGAAACATTCAGTACTTC. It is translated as CASEGTGNIQYF.

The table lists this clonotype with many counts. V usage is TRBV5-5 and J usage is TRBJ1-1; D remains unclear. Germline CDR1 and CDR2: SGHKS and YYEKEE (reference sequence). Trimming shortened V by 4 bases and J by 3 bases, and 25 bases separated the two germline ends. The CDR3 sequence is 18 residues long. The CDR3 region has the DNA TGTGCCAGCAGCGAGACGGACTTTGGTCGCTTTTTGGACACTGAAGCTTTCTTT. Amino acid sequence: CASSETDFGRFLDTEAFF.

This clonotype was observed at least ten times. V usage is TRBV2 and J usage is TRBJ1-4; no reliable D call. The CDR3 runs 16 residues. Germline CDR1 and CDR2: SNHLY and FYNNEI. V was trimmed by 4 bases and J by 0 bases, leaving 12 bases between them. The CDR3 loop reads CASSAGNGATNEKLFF. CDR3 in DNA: TGTGCCAGCAGTGCCGGAAACGGGGCAACTAATGAAAAACTGTTTTTT.

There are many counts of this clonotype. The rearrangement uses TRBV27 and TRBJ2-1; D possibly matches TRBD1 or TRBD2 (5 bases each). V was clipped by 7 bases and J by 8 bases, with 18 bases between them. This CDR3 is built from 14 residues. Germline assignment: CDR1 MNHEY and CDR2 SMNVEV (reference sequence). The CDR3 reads CASTGTGSWDEQFF. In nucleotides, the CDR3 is TGTGCCAGCACCGGGACGGGGTCCTGGGATGAGCAGTTCTTC.

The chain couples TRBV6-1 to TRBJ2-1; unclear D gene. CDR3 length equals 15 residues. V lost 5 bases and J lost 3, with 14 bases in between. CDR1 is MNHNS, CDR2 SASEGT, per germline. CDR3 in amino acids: CASSSPKKVYNEQFF. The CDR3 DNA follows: TGTGCCAGCAGTTCCCCGAAAAAGGTCTACAATGAGCAGTTCTTC.

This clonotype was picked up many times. CDR3 bases: TGTGCCAGGGAGGGAACGAGCACAGATACGCAGTATTTT. This codes for CAREGTSTDTQYF. This chain links TRBV2 with TRBJ2-3, with D possibly TRBD2 on 6 matching bases. Germline-derived CDR1 and CDR2 are SNHLY and FYNNEI. V was pared by 9 bases and J by 0 bases, with 10 bases between. This CDR3 is built from 13 residues.

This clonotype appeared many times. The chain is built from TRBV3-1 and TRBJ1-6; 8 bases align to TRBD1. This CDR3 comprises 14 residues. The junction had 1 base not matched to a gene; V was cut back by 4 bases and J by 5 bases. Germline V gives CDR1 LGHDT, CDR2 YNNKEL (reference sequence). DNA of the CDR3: TGTGCCAGCAGCCGGACAGGGAATAATTCACCCCTCCACTTT. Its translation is CASSRTGNNSPLHF.

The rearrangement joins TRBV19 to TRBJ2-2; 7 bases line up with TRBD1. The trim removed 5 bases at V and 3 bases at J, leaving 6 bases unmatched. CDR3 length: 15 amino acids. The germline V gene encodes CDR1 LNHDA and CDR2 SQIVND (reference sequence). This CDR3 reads CASSRGQTYTGELFF. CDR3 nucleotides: TGTGCCAGTAGTCGGGGACAGACTTACACCGGGGAGCTGTTTTTT.

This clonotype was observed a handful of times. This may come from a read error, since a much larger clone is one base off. As DNA, the CDR3 is TGTGCCAGCAGCTTCCCCCGACAGGGGAACGAGCAGTACTTC. It is translated as CASSFPRQGNEQYF. V gene TRBV27 combines with J gene TRBJ2-7; 8 bases match TRBD1. Germline V gene lookup returns CDR1 MNHEY and CDR2 SMNVEV (reference sequence). The CDR3 has 14 residues. Losses at the gene ends were 6 bases for V and 5 bases for J; bases not matched to a gene: 9.

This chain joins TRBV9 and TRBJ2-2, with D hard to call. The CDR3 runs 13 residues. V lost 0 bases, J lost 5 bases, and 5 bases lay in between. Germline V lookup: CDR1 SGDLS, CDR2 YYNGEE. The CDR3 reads CASSVAVTGELFF. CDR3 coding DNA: TGTGCCAGCAGCGTAGCTGTGACCGGGGAGCTGTTTTTT.

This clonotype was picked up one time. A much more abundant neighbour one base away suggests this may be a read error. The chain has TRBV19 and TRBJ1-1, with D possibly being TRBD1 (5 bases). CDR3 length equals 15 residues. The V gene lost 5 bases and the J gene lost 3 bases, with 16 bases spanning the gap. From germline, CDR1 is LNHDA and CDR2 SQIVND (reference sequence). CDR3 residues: CASSPRGQGHTEAFF. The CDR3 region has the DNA TGTGCCAGTAGTCCTAGGGGTCAGGGTCACACTGAAGCTTTCTTT. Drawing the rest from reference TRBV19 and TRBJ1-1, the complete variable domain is DGGITQSPKYLFRKEGQNVTLSCEQNLNHDAMYWYRQDPGQGLRLIYYSQIVNDFQKGDIAEGYSVSREKKESFPLTVTSAQKNPTAFYLCASSPRGQGHTEAFFGQGTRLTVV.

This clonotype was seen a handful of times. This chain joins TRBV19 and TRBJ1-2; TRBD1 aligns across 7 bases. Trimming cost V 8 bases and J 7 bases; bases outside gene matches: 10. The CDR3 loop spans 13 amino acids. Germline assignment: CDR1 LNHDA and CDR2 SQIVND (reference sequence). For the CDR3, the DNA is TGTGCCAGTGGGGCACAGGGGTCCTCTGGCTACACCTTC. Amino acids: CASGAQGSSGYTF.